The 28 T cell receptor beta chains presented below share a single source sample, sequenced in a study of T cells in Graves' hyperthyroidism and ophthalmopathy. The source material, RNA transcripts, was used to amplify TCR beta CDR3 regions. HTBI primers were employed in a first-round RT-PCR of the TCR CDR3. One entry per CDR3 protein, called by TCRdb with MiXCR from the multiplex PCR reads. The sample contains 250,000 to 300,000 distinct CDR3 sequences, less than 20% of which appear only once. The sample consisted of blood. These receptors originate from a man aged 50 or older with Graves' ophthalmopathy.

The chain has TRBV20-1 and TRBJ2-5; D possibly corresponds to TRBD1 (5 bases). Trimming pared 8 bases from V and 1 base from J, leaving 11 bases between. Germline CDR1 is DFQATT and CDR2 is SNEGSKA (reference sequence). The CDR3 totals 12 residues. The CDR3 reads CSMYRSQETQYF. DNA of the CDR3: TGCAGTATGTACAGGAGCCAAGAGACCCAGTACTTC.

In regard to this clonotype: A read error is possible here, since a much larger clone lies one base away. The chain is built from TRBV12-3 or TRBV12-4 and TRBJ2-5; the D gene is possibly TRBD2 (5 bases). This CDR3 is 13 amino acids long. Here the CDR3 reads CVSTLGGGETQYF. CDR3 nucleotides: TGTGTCAGCACTTTAGGAGGTGGAGAGACCCAGTACTTC.

This chain joins TRBV9 and TRBJ2-3; 8 bases line up with TRBD1. Germline CDR1 and CDR2: SGDLS and YYNGEE. The ends lost 3 bases at V and 2 bases at J; junction bases unmatched: 5. This CDR3 has 15 amino acids. The CDR3: CASSAGQALTDTQYF. The CDR3 region has the DNA TGTGCCAGCAGCGCGGGACAGGCACTCACAGATACGCAGTATTTT.

The J gene is TRBJ2-1, the V gene TRBV15, with 10 bases identical to TRBD2. V lost 0 bases and J lost 1; bases outside the gene matches: 9. Germline loops: CDR1 LNHNV, CDR2 YYDKDF (reference sequence). The CDR3 extends over 19 amino acids. The CDR3 spells CATSRDGGLAYRSYNEQFF. The DNA of the CDR3 is TGTGCCACCAGCAGAGATGGGGGACTAGCGTATAGATCCTACAATGAGCAGTTCTTC.

This clonotype was counted at least ten times. This sequence joins TRBV11-2 and TRBJ2-5; TRBD1 matches at 7 bases. V lost 0 bases, J lost 3 bases, and 7 bases stayed unmatched. This CDR3 spans 16 amino acids. Germline CDR1 reads SGHAT; CDR2 reads FQNNGV. The CDR3 reads CASSLEGTGDEETQYF. CDR3 in DNA: TGTGCCAGCAGCTTAGAGGGAACAGGGGACGAAGAGACCCAGTACTTC.

This clonotype was counted a few times. This chain connects TRBV5-1 to TRBJ2-1; tentatively, D is TRBD2 (7 bases). Germline V gene sequence: CDR1 SGHRS, CDR2 YFSETQ. The CDR3 has 18 residues. Trimming pared 0 bases from V and 1 base from J, leaving 17 bases between. As DNA, the CDR3 is TGCGCCAGCAGCTTGGGGGGGGCTAGCGGAAATTCCTACAATGAGCAGTTCTTC. Protein product: CASSLGGASGNSYNEQFF.

The chain recombines TRBV19 with TRBJ2-7; D is unresolved. V was shortened by 1 base and J by 4 bases, with 8 bases between the two germline ends. The germline V gene encodes CDR1 LNHDA and CDR2 SQIVND (reference sequence). CDR3 size: 13 residues. In DNA form, the CDR3 reads TGTGCCAGTAGTATAGGACACCCATACGAGCAGTACTTC. Amino acid sequence: CASSIGHPYEQYF.

The chain recombines TRBV15 with TRBJ1-4; TRBD1 matches at 11 bases. The CDR3 is made up of 16 amino acids. V lost 3 bases, J lost 2 bases, and 2 bases stayed unmatched. The germline V gene has CDR1 LNHNV and CDR2 YYDKDF (reference sequence). The CDR3 loop is CATSRDRGPTNEKLFF. The CDR3 DNA reads TGTGCCACCAGCAGGGACAGGGGGCCGACTAATGAAAAACTGTTTTTT. The full variable domain, its missing parts supplied by reference TRBV15 and TRBJ1-4, is DAMVIQNPRYQVTQFGKPVTLSCSQTLNHNVMYWYQQKSSQAPKLLFHYYDKDFNNEADTPDNFQSRRPNTSFCFLDIRSPGLGDTAMYLCATSRDRGPTNEKLFFGSGTQLSVL.

This clonotype has a count of ten or more. The rearrangement joins TRBV20-1 to TRBJ2-1; the match to TRBD2 covers 8 bases. CDR3 length: 14 amino acids. Trimming took 4 bases from V and 3 from J; bases not matched to a gene: 5. Germline V gives CDR1 DFQATT, CDR2 SNEGSKA (reference sequence). DNA for the CDR3: TGCAGTGCTAACGGCGGGACTAGCTACAATGAGCAGTTCTTC. Translated, it gives CSANGGTSYNEQFF.

In this sample, this clonotype turned up many times. V is TRBV30 and J is TRBJ2-1; TRBD2 might be the D (6 bases). The V gene lost 2 bases and the J gene lost 9 bases, with 11 bases spanning the gap. Per germline, CDR1 GTSNPN and CDR2 SVGIG (reference sequence). The CDR3 spans 12 residues. The CDR3: CAWSRGGGEQFF. For the CDR3, the DNA is TGTGCCTGGAGTAGGGGAGGCGGTGAGCAGTTCTTC.

This chain links TRBV5-1 with TRBJ2-7; possible D gene TRBD2, 6 bases. CDR1 and CDR2 (germline): SGHRS, YFSETQ. This CDR3 contains 14 residues. Trimming took 6 bases from V and 4 from J, leaving 17 bases between them. This chain's CDR3 is CASIHLSSVYEQYF. CDR3 sequence (DNA): TGCGCCAGCATCCACCTCTCTAGCGTATACGAGCAGTACTTC.

In this sample, this clonotype turned up a few times. Since a much larger clone is just one base distant, this may be a read error. This chain joins TRBV5-1 and TRBJ2-7; no clear D. CDR1 is SGHRS, CDR2 YFSETQ, per germline. This CDR3 contains 14 residues. This CDR3 is CASNLISVYPEQYF. CDR3 DNA sequence: TGCGCCAGCAACTTGATATCCGTCTACCCCGAGCAGTACTTC. The full variable domain, with the rest looked up from reference TRBV5-1 and TRBJ2-7, is KAGVTQTPRYLIKTRGQQVTLSCSPISGHRSVSWYQQTPGQGLQFLFEYFSETQRNKGNFPGRFSGRQFSNSRSEMNVSTLELGDSALYLCASNLISVYPEQYFGPGTRLTVT.

The genes are TRBV13 and TRBJ2-2, with 10 bases lining up with TRBD2. The CDR3 is 11 amino acids. Trimming at V came to 5 bases and at J to 13 bases, leaving 1 base not matched to a gene. Germline loops: CDR1 PRHDT, CDR2 FYEKMQ (reference sequence). This CDR3 is CASSRTSGLFF. Here the CDR3 DNA reads TGTGCCAGCAGCCGGACTAGCGGGCTGTTTTTT.

To note about this clonotype: A much larger clone sits a single nucleotide away, making a read error possible. V gene TRBV11-2 combines with J gene TRBJ2-3; 12 nucleotides align to TRBD2. This CDR3 is 16 amino acids long. Germline lookup yields CDR1 SGHAT and CDR2 FQNNGV. After removal of 5 bases from V and 4 bases from J, the junction contained 7 bases not matched to a gene. CDR3 coding DNA: TGTGCCAGCAGCCCACCGACTAGCGGGAGATCAGATACGCAGTATTTT. It specifies CASSPPTSGRSDTQYF.

The rearrangement joins TRBV7-9 to TRBJ2-5; 16 bases match TRBD2. J was trimmed by 0 bases and V by 5 bases; bases with no gene match: 6. Per the germline V gene, CDR1 is SEHNR and CDR2 is FQNEAQ (reference sequence). The CDR3 is 18 amino acids. This CDR3 is CASSQPGLAGGYQETQYF. The CDR3 DNA reads as TGTGCCAGCAGCCAGCCGGGACTAGCGGGAGGGTACCAAGAGACCCAGTACTTC.

The genes are TRBV6-5 and TRBJ2-1; no clear D. The CDR3 is made up of 13 amino acids. Germline CDR1 is MNHEY and CDR2 is SVGAGI. Trimming took off 0 bases at V and 9 bases at J, with 9 bases between the two ends. The CDR3, as DNA: TGTGCCAGCAGTTACTCGGAGTCGTTTGAGCAGTTCTTC. It is translated as CASSYSESFEQFF.

This clonotype was recorded a few times. The J gene is TRBJ1-2, the V gene TRBV20-1, with 7 bases matching TRBD1. Germline V gene lookup returns CDR1 DFQATT and CDR2 SNEGSKA (reference sequence). This CDR3 is 13 amino acids long. The V gene end was trimmed by 3 bases and the J gene end by 6 bases; junction bases not matched to a gene: 7. CDR3 sequence: CSARDGTAHGYTF. The CDR3 DNA follows: TGCAGTGCTAGGGACGGGACAGCCCATGGCTACACCTTC.

The sample holds a few counts of this clonotype. The CDR3 DNA is TGTGCCAGCAGCTCTGGACAGTTGAGCTCCTACAATGAGCAGTTCTTC. Residues: CASSSGQLSSYNEQFF. This chain connects TRBV13 to TRBJ2-1, with D possibly being TRBD1 (6 bases). The ends were cut back, 4 bases at V and 0 bases at J, with 13 bases in the middle. The CDR3 covers 16 residues. Germline V gene data show CDR1 as PRHDT and CDR2 as FYEKMQ (reference sequence).

This clonotype was detected only a few times. V gene TRBV19 combines with J gene TRBJ1-1; D is undetermined. The CDR3 length is 12 residues. Trimming removed 9 bases from V and 14 bases from J, with 22 bases in between. The germline CDR1 and CDR2 sequences are LNHDA and SQIVND (reference sequence). CDR3 amino acids: CASDRGEGDAFF. DNA for the CDR3: TGTGCCAGCGACCGGGGTGAGGGCGATGCCTTCTTT.

This clonotype has a count of ten or more. The chain has TRBV24-1 and TRBJ2-3, with TRBD2 matching 8 bases. Germline-derived CDR1 and CDR2 are KGHDR and SFDVKD. There are 16 residues in the CDR3. V lost 1 base to trimming and J lost 4 bases; unmatched junction nucleotides: 6. CDR3 loop: CATSDLGGAGADTQYF. For the CDR3, the DNA is TGTGCCACCAGTGATTTAGGCGGAGCGGGAGCAGATACGCAGTATTTT.

V is TRBV29-1 and J is TRBJ2-7; D possibly corresponds to TRBD2 (6 bases). V lost 0 bases to trimming and J lost 4 bases, with 13 bases between them. Germline V CDR1 and CDR2: SQVTM, ANQGSEA. This CDR3 contains 14 residues. The CDR3 coding sequence is TGCAGCGTTGAAGATGGGGGGAGGAAATACGAGCAGTACTTC. Its translation: CSVEDGGRKYEQYF.

About this clonotype: The junction differs from germline at one of its ends, possibly a read error. The V gene is TRBV3-1, the J gene TRBJ1-1; no firm D call. This CDR3 contains 12 residues. Germline V gene sequence: CDR1 LGHDT, CDR2 YNNKEL (reference sequence). The CDR3 bases are TGTGCCAACAGCAAGGACGGGGTCACGGCTTTCTTT. Its translation: CANSKDGVTAFF.

The sample holds many counts of this clonotype. The rearrangement links TRBV30 to TRBJ2-5, with D possibly matching TRBD2 (5 bases). CDR1 GTSNPN and CDR2 SVGIG come from the germline V gene (reference sequence). V was trimmed by 5 bases and J by 7 bases, leaving 17 bases between them. The CDR3 has 13 amino acids. Here the CDR3 reads CAWGTGLLATQYF. The CDR3 DNA is TGTGCCTGGGGTACCGGGCTTCTAGCGACCCAGTACTTC. The variable domain in full, completed from reference TRBV30 and TRBJ2-5, reads SQTIHQWPATLVQPVGSPLSLECTVEGTSNPNLYWYRQAAGRGLQLLFYSVGIGQISSEVPQNLSASRPQDRQFILSSKKLLLSDSGFYLCAWGTGLLATQYFGPGTRLLVL.

Details on this clonotype: This may be a read error, as it is one base from a much larger clone. This chain joins TRBV2 and TRBJ2-6; 7 bases align to TRBD1. With 4 bases clipped from V and 0 bases from J, the junction kept 12 bases outside the gene matches. This CDR3 comprises 19 residues. Germline V CDR1 and CDR2: SNHLY, FYNNEI. Here the CDR3 reads CASSVSRDSSSSGANVLTF. As DNA, the CDR3 is TGTGCCAGCAGTGTTAGTCGGGACAGTAGTTCCTCTGGGGCCAACGTCCTGACTTTC.

V usage is TRBV14 and J usage is TRBJ1-2; D not resolved. In germline, CDR1 is SGHDN, CDR2 FVKESK. Trimming stripped 4 bases from V and 6 bases from J, with 15 bases between. The CDR3 has 14 residues. Here the CDR3 DNA reads TGTGCCAGCAGCCTGCACAGTCCTAGGAATGGCTACACCTTC. This gives the protein CASSLHSPRNGYTF. The entire variable domain, with the rest obtained from reference TRBV14 and TRBJ1-2, is as follows: EAGVTQFPSHSVIEKGQTVTLRCDPISGHDNLYWYRRVMGKEIKFLLHFVKESKQDESGMPNNRFLAERTGGTYSTLKVQPAELEDSGVYFCASSLHSPRNGYTFGSGTRLTVV.

A note on this clonotype: A read error is possible here, since a much larger clone lies one base away. V gene TRBV12-3 or TRBV12-4 combines with J gene TRBJ2-1; D is uncertain. This CDR3 has 14 amino acids. V lost 5 bases, J lost 11 bases, and 19 bases lay in between. The CDR3 here is CASSANGSPGKQFF. The CDR3, as DNA: TGTGCCAGCAGTGCTAACGGGTCTCCCGGCAAGCAGTTCTTC.

This clonotype was picked up many times. The chain uses TRBV3-1 and TRBJ1-1; no firm D call. V dropped 0 bases and J dropped 0 bases, with 14 bases sitting between them. Germline values: CDR1 LGHDT, CDR2 YNNKEL (reference sequence). The CDR3 loop spans 17 amino acids. The chain's CDR3 is CASSQDWGGRLNTEAFF. CDR3 nucleotide sequence: TGTGCCAGCAGCCAAGATTGGGGAGGGCGGCTGAACACTGAAGCTTTCTTT.

In its sample, this clonotype was seen a few times. V is TRBV5-1 and J is TRBJ2-7; the D gene is possibly TRBD2 (5 bases). Germline CDR1 and CDR2: SGHRS and YFSETQ. Trimming removed 4 bases from V and 0 bases from J, with 14 bases in between. The length of the CDR3 is 15 residues. The CDR3: CASSAEGPGSYEQYF. In nucleotides, the CDR3 is TGCGCCAGCAGCGCCGAGGGTCCAGGCTCCTACGAGCAGTACTTC. Using reference TRBV5-1 and TRBJ2-7 for the parts outside the CDR3, the full variable domain is KAGVTQTPRYLIKTRGQQVTLSCSPISGHRSVSWYQQTPGQGLQFLFEYFSETQRNKGNFPGRFSGRQFSNSRSEMNVSTLELGDSALYLCASSAEGPGSYEQYFGPGTRLTVT.